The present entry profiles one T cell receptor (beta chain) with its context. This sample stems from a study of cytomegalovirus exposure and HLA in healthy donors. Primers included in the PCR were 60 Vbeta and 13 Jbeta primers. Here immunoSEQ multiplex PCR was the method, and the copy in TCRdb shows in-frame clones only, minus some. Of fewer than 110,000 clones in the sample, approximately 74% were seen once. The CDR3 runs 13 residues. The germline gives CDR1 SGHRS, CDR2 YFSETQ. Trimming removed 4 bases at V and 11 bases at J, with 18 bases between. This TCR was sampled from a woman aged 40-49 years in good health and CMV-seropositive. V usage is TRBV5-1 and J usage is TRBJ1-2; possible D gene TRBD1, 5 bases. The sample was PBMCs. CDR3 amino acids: CASSPRQLEGYTF. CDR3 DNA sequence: TGCGCCAGCAGCCCCCGACAGCTTGAAGGTTACACCTTC.